The 20 T cell receptor beta chains listed next were all sequenced from one sample in a study of regulatory T cells in long-lasting Graves disease listed by TCRdb under 2021. Receptors were amplified or captured by multiplex PCR. TCRdb lists the instrument as Illumina HiSeq 4000. TCR beta libraries were built with iRepertoire HTBI primers and Arm-PCR amplification of CDR3 regions. The public reads were reprocessed in TCRdb via fastp at Q25 and MiXCR, keeping in-frame beta chains. Each entry is one CDR3 protein sequence, shown with its most common DNA and genes. The sample records approximately 360,000 distinct CDR3 sequences, 10% to 15% of which are singletons. The ten largest clonotypes hold approximately 20% of the sample. The time point label, read with the paper, signifies: newly diagnosed GD, antithyroid drugs for less than 3 months. For both TCR sequencing and RNA sequencing, RNA was extracted from PBMCs in TRIzol.

The sample was also linked to a second study, of T cells in Graves' hyperthyroidism and ophthalmopathy.

Source: peripheral blood mononuclear cells (PBMCs), taken at new diagnosis, from a patient treated with antithyroid drugs. The source is a woman between 18 and 29 years old with Graves disease. Donor details come from another sample of the same person, matched by shared clones.

At least ten counts were recorded for this clonotype. The chain combines TRBV20-1 with TRBJ2-3; D is perhaps TRBD2 (5 bases). This CDR3 is built from 16 residues. V gave up 5 bases and J gave up 2 bases, with 20 bases separating them. Germline values: CDR1 DFQATT, CDR2 SNEGSKA (reference sequence). The CDR3 DNA reads TGCAGTGCTCCACCGCCGACTCCCCTAGCCACAGATACGCAGTATTTT. Encoded protein: CSAPPPTPLATDTQYF.

Many counts were recorded for this clonotype. V usage is TRBV6-2 or TRBV6-3 and J usage is TRBJ1-2, with unresolved D. The V end was cut by 2 bases, the J end by 6 bases, with 10 bases between. Germline CDR1 reads MNHEY; CDR2 reads SVGEGT. The CDR3 sequence is 13 residues long. Here the CDR3 DNA reads TGTGCCAGCAGTTACCCTACCACAGATGGCTACACCTTC. It translates to CASSYPTTDGYTF.

The V gene is TRBV15, the J gene TRBJ1-2; 8 nucleotides match TRBD1. The V gene end was trimmed by 5 bases and the J gene end by 3 bases; junction bases not matched to a gene: 5. This CDR3 is 14 amino acids long. The V gene's germline CDR1 is LNHNV and CDR2 YYDKDF (reference sequence). CDR3 residues: CATSRGQAYYGYTF. CDR3 coding DNA: TGTGCCACCAGCCGGGGACAGGCTTACTATGGCTACACCTTC.

This clonotype was picked up a small number of times. The genes are TRBV20-1 and TRBJ2-1; the match to TRBD2 covers 7 bases. CDR1 is DFQATT and CDR2 is SNEGSKA in the germline V gene (reference sequence). Trimming took 6 bases from V and 8 from J; bases not matched to a gene: 16. The CDR3 covers 15 residues. The CDR3 nucleotides read TGCAGTGCACCGCCCCTTAGCGGGCAAATCGATGAGCAGTTCTTC. Its translation is CSAPPLSGQIDEQFF.

Only a few counts were recorded for this clonotype. The V gene is TRBV30, the J gene TRBJ1-2; no clear D. V gave up 3 bases and J gave up 4 bases, with 15 bases separating them. Germline CDR1 is GTSNPN and CDR2 is SVGIG (reference sequence). The CDR3 sequence is 14 residues long. The CDR3 bases are TGTGCCTGGAGCATCGATTCCGGCTCCTATGGCTACACCTTC. Encoded protein: CAWSIDSGSYGYTF.

There are many counts of this clonotype. This chain connects TRBV4-3 to TRBJ2-2; 8 nucleotides match TRBD1. This CDR3 region has 16 residues. Germline V CDR1 and CDR2: LGHNA, YSLEER. J gave up 1 base and V 2 bases, and 3 bases lay outside the gene matches. This CDR3 reads CASSQHGTGNTGELFF. The CDR3, as DNA: TGCGCCAGCAGCCAACATGGGACAGGGAACACCGGGGAGCTGTTTTTT.

Details on this clonotype: Its ends do not fully match the called genes, so a read error is possible. The chain employs TRBV11-2 and TRBJ1-2, with D possibly being TRBD1 (5 bases). The V gene's germline CDR1 is SGHAT and CDR2 FQNNGV. The CDR3 runs to 14 residues. The CDR3, as DNA: TGCGCCAGCAGCCAAGGGGTTGAGGGGTTAGGCTACACCTTC. It yields the protein CASSQGVEGLGYTF.

The chain uses TRBV4-1 and TRBJ1-1; D is ambiguous. The CDR3 loop spans 13 amino acids. Deletions cut 1 base from V and 6 bases from J, with 9 bases between. Germline V gene lookup returns CDR1 MGHRA and CDR2 YSYEKL. Written as DNA, the CDR3 is TGCGCCAGCAGCCAAGTCGGTATTTCTGAAGCTTTCTTT. This encodes CASSQVGISEAFF.

Ten or more counts support this clonotype. The chain uses TRBV7-8 and TRBJ2-1; TRBD2 aligns across 9 bases. The CDR3 spans 15 residues. The junction had 6 bases not matched to a gene; V was cut back by 1 base and J by 8 bases. Germline CDR1 SGHVS, CDR2 FQNEAQ. In DNA, the CDR3 is TGTGCCAGCAGCTTAGACGGGACTAGCATCGATGAGCAGTTCTTC. Its protein is CASSLDGTSIDEQFF.

This clonotype was seen repeatedly, ten times or more. V and J are TRBV3-1 and TRBJ2-2, with 8 bases identical to TRBD1. Trimming cost V 0 bases and J 3 bases; bases outside gene matches: 9. CDR3 length: 18 amino acids. The germline V gene has CDR1 LGHDT and CDR2 YNNKEL (reference sequence). CDR3 loop: CASSQESRGQRYTGELFF. Here the CDR3 DNA reads TGTGCCAGCAGCCAAGAATCCAGGGGGCAACGGTACACCGGGGAGCTGTTTTTT.

In regard to this clonotype: A much bigger clone sits one base away, suggesting this may be a read error. The V call is TRBV4-2, the J call TRBJ2-2; maybe TRBD2 (6 bases). Germline CDR1 and CDR2: LGHNA and YNFKEQ. The CDR3 is 15 residues long. V lost 6 bases and J lost 1, with 12 bases in between. This CDR3 reads CASRHLAENTGELFF. Here the CDR3 DNA reads TGTGCCAGCAGACACTTAGCGGAGAACACCGGGGAGCTGTTTTTT.

Ten or more counts support this clonotype. The chain is built from TRBV11-2 and TRBJ2-1; 7 nucleotides align to TRBD1. CDR1 is SGHAT and CDR2 is FQNNGV in the germline V gene. This CDR3 is built from 14 residues. V lost 5 bases and J lost 5; bases outside the gene matches: 6. CDR3 DNA sequence: TGTGCCAGCAGCCAAACCGGGACAGACAATGAGCAGTTCTTC. Protein product: CASSQTGTDNEQFF.

This clonotype was seen repeatedly, ten times or more. A far larger clone is one nucleotide away, so this likely arose from a read error. The V gene is TRBV6-1, the J gene TRBJ1-1; D gene unclear. Looked up from germline, CDR1 is MNHNS and CDR2 is SASEGT. V lost 5 bases, J lost 1 base, and 8 bases lay in between. The CDR3 totals 13 residues. The CDR3 DNA reads as TGTGCCAGCAGTCACGAAGAGAACACTGAAGCTTTCTTT. Its translation is CASSHEENTEAFF.

This clonotype appeared many times. The chain recombines TRBV7-2 with TRBJ1-1; D is unresolved. The V and J ends lost 2 bases and 0 bases respectively, with 7 bases between them. The CDR3 spans 14 residues. Germline-derived CDR1 and CDR2 are SGHTA and FQGNSA. The CDR3 bases are TGTGCCAGCAGCTTAACAGCTTTGAACACTGAAGCTTTCTTT. Amino acid sequence: CASSLTALNTEAFF.

This clonotype was found many times. The chain couples TRBV28 to TRBJ2-7, with 7 positions matching TRBD1. The CDR3 length is 14 residues. Germline V gene sequence: CDR1 MDHEN, CDR2 SYDVKM. V gave up 3 bases and J gave up 2 bases; unmatched junction bases: 4. The CDR3 nucleotides are TGTGCCAGCAGTTTTGGGGACAGAGCCTACGAGCAGTACTTC. It codes for CASSFGDRAYEQYF.

V and J are TRBV2 and TRBJ1-1, with 8 nucleotides matching TRBD1. The V gene's germline CDR1 is SNHLY and CDR2 FYNNEI. The J segment lost 5 bases and the V segment lost 7 bases, leaving 9 bases of the junction unmatched. This CDR3 is built from 14 residues. Written as DNA, the CDR3 is TGTGCCAGCACTCCCGACAGGGGTGAGACTGAAGCTTTCTTT. Translating gives CASTPDRGETEAFF.

The chain has TRBV7-9 and TRBJ2-7, with a possible D match to TRBD2 (5 bases). CDR1 SEHNR and CDR2 FQNEAQ come from the germline V gene (reference sequence). V was cut by 1 base and J by 4 bases, with 8 bases left in between. The CDR3 sequence is 13 residues long. The CDR3 DNA reads TGTGCCAGCAGCTTAGTCGGGGATTACGAGCAGTACGTC. It codes for CASSLVGDYEQYV.

This clonotype has a count of ten or more. Its ends do not fully match the called genes, so a read error is possible. The chain is built from TRBV7-8 and TRBJ2-6; weak D call: TRBD2 (6 bases). In germline, CDR1 is SGHVS, CDR2 FQNEAQ. The CDR3 length is 16 residues. CDR3 bases: TGTGCCAGCAGGTTAGCGGCTCGCTCTGGGGCCAACGTCCTGACTTTC. This gives the protein CASRLAARSGANVLTF.

This clonotype was detected many times. The rearrangement links TRBV11-3 to TRBJ2-5, with a weak D call TRBD1 (6 bases). The CDR3 loop spans 14 amino acids. Germline CDR1 reads SGHNT; CDR2 reads YENEEA. With 6 bases removed from V and 3 bases from J, the gap between germline ends came to 14 bases. The CDR3: CASSSTGIKETQYF. The CDR3 nucleotides are TGTGCCAGCAGTTCTACAGGGATTAAAGAGACCCAGTACTTC.

This clonotype was counted a few times. The rearrangement uses TRBV9 and TRBJ2-3, with 7 bases identical to TRBD2. V trimming: 4 bases; J trimming: 3 bases; junction bases outside the gene matches: 11. The CDR3 covers 16 residues. Germline CDR1 is SGDLS and CDR2 is YYNGEE. CDR3 bases: TGTGCCAGCAGCCCCCGAAGCGGGATTGGGACAGATACGCAGTATTTT. Protein: CASSPRSGIGTDTQYF.